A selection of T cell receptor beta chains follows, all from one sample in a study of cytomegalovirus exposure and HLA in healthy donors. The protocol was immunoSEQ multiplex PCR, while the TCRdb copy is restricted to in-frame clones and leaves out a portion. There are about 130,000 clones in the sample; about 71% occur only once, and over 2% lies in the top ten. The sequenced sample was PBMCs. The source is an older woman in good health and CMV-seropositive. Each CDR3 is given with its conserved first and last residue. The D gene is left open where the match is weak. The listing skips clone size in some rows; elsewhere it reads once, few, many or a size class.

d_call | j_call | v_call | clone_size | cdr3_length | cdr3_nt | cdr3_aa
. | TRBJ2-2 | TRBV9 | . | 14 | TGTGCCAGCAGCGTAGAGCAGGGGTCCGGGGAGCTGTTTTTT | CASSVEQGSGELFF
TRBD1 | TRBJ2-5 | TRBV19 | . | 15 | TGTGCCAGTAGTATGGGACAGGGGTACCAAGAGACCCAGTACTTC | CASSMGQGYQETQYF
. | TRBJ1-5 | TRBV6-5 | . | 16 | TGTGCCAGCAGTTCCACGTTCACATATAGCAATCAGCCCCAGCATTTT | CASSSTFTYSNQPQHF
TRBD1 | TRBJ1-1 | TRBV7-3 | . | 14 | TGTGCCAGCAGCCCAGGGGGCAGCCCGACTGTAGCTTTCTTT | CASSPGGSPTVAFF
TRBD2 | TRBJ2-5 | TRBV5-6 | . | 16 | TGTGCCAGCAGCACGGGACTAGCGGTAGGGGGAGAGACCCAGTACTTC | CASSTGLAVGGETQYF
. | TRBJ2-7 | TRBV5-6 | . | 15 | TGTGCCAGCAGCCGTGGTGGGGGGGCTACCTACGAGCAGTACTTC | CASSRGGGATYEQYF
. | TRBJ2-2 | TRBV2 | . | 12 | TGTGCCAGCAGTGAAGGAGGCGGGGAGCTGTTTTTT | CASSEGGGELFF
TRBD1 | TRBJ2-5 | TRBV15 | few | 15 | TGTGCCACCAGCAGAGGACAGGGAACGACGGAGACCCAGTACTTC | CATSRGQGTTETQYF
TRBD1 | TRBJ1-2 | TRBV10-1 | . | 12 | TGCGCCAGGACCGGGACAGGGAGAAGCTACACCTTC | CARTGTGRSYTF
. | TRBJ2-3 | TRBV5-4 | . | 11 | TGTGCCAGCAGCCGGGACTCAACGCAGTATTTT | CASSRDSTQYF
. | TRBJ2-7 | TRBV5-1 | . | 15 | TGCGCCAGCAGCATTGGCGGGGGCGTCTCCTACGAGCAGTACTTC | CASSIGGGVSYEQYF
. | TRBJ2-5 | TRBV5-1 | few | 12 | TGCGCCAGCAGCGGCAACCAAGAGACCCAGTACTTC | CASSGNQETQYF
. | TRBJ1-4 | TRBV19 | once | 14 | TGTGCCAGTAGGGCCTTCGCAACTAATGAAAAACTGTTTTTT | CASRAFATNEKLFF
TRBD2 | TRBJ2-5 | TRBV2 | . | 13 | TGTGCCAGCACCGGGGGGGGCCAAGAGACCCAGTACTTC | CASTGGGQETQYF
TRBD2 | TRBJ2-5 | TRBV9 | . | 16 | TGTGCCAGCAGCGTAGGGGCTAGCGGGGGCCAAGAGACCCAGTACTTC | CASSVGASGGQETQYF
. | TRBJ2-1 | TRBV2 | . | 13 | TGTGCCAGCAGACAGACCCCCCGGTATGAGCAGTTCTTC | CASRQTPRYEQFF
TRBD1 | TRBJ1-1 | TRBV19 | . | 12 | TGTGCCAGTACCAAGACAGGGACTGAAGCTTTCTTT | CASTKTGTEAFF
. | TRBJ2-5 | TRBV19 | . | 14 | TGTGCCAGTAGTAGGTATGGCGAGAGGGAGACCCAGTACTTC | CASSRYGERETQYF
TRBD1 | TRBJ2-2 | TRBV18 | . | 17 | TGTGCCAGCTCAAGAATTTTGACAGGGACGAACACCGGGGAGCTGTTTTTT | CASSRILTGTNTGELFF
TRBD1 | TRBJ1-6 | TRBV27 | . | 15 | TGTGCCAGCAGTTCCGGGACAGTACAACGTTCACCCCTCCACTTT | CASSSGTVQRSPLHF
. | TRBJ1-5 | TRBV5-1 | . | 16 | TGCGCCAGCAGCTCCGGAGCGGGGGGCCTTAATCAGCCCCAGCATTTT | CASSSGAGGLNQPQHF
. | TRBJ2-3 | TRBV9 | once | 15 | TGTGCCAGCAGCGTTGGTACGACTAGCACAGATACGCAGTATTTT | CASSVGTTSTDTQYF
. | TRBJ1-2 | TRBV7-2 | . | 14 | TGTGCCAGCAGCTTAGGTGTCGCGGGGGGAGGCTACACCTTC | CASSLGVAGGGYTF
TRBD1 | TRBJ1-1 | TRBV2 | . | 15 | TGTGCCAGCGGCGCCACGACAGGGTTCACCACTGAAGCTTTCTTT | CASGATTGFTTEAFF
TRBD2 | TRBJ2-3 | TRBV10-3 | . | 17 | TGTGCCATCAGTGAGTCGGCCCTAGCGGGGATCACAGATACGCAGTATTTT | CAISESALAGITDTQYF
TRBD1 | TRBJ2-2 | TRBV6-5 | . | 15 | TGTGCCAGCAGTGCGGGACAGGGGAACACCGGGGAGCTGTTTTTT | CASSAGQGNTGELFF
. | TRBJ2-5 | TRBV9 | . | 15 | TGTGCCAGCAGCGTAGCTACAGGGTACCAAGAGACCCAGTACTTC | CASSVATGYQETQYF
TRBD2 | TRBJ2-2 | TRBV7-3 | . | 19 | TGTGCCAGCAGCTTAAAATTGGCTAGCGGGGGTCTGAACACCGGGGAGCTGTTTTTT | CASSLKLASGGLNTGELFF
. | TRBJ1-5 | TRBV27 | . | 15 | TGTGCCAGCAGTTTCGGTTCGGTCCCCAATCAGCCCCAGCATTTT | CASSFGSVPNQPQHF
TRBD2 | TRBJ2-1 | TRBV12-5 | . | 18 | TGTGCTAGTGGTTTGACACTTTCGGCGGGGGTCAGTCATGCTGAGCAGTTCTTC | CASGLTLSAGVSHAEQFF
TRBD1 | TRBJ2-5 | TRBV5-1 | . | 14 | TGCGCCAGCAGCCCCGGGACAGTCCAAGAGACCCAGTACTTC | CASSPGTVQETQYF
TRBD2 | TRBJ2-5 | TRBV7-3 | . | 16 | TGTGCCAGCAGCCTGGGACTAGCGGGGGCAGGGGAGACCCAGTACTTC | CASSLGLAGAGETQYF
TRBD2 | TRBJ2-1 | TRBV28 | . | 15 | TGTGCCAGCAGTTTAGGGACTAGCGGGACCACGGAGCAGTTCTTC | CASSLGTSGTTEQFF
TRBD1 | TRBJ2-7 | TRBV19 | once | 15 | TGTGCCAGTAGTACCACGGGGACAGGAGCCTACGAGCAGTACTTC | CASSTTGTGAYEQYF
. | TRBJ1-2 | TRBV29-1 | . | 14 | TGCAGCGTTGAAGGGGGGCAGCTCCTCATGGGCTACACCTTC | CSVEGGQLLMGYTF